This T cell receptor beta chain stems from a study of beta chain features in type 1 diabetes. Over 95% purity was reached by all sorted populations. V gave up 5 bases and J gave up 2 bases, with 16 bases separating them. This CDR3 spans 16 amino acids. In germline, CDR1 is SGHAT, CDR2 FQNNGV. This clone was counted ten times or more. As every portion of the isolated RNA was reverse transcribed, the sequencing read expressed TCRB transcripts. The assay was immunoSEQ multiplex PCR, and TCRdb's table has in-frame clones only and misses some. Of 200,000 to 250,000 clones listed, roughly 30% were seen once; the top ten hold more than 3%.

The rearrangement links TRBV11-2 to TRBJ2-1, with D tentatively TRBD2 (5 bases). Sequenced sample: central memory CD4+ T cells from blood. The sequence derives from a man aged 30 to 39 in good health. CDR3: CASSLSGNRPYNEQFF. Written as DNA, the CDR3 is TGTGCCAGCAGCCTGAGCGGCAACCGACCCTACAATGAGCAGTTCTTC.